The source of this TCR beta chain is a study of blood T cells in healthy people across ages. Regarding the study as a whole: Lack of knowledge of donor CMV status possibly confounded expanded clonotype changes.

The authors ran a second PCR of about 6 to 11 cycles using a sample-barcoded 5' primer and a J-beta primer mix. TCRdb re-derived calls from the 5' RACE reads in MiXCR, one entry per CDR3 protein. The table lists approximately 800,000 distinct CDR3 sequences, about a quarter of them singletons. Points on this clonotype: Its cognate antigen is unknown.

Trimming removed 3 bases from V and 3 bases from J, with 11 bases in between. This CDR3 comprises 13 residues. Germline-derived CDR1 and CDR2 are DFQATT and SNEGSKA (reference sequence). The sample also formed part of further work on T cells of mothers and their children. That report notes: Mothers and children who were related shared slightly more overlap than unrelated pairs, but not significantly more.

The J gene is TRBJ2-5, the V gene TRBV20-1; tentatively, D is TRBD1 (5 bases). Specimen: blood. This receptor was identified in a boy younger than 18 in good health. The CDR3 region is CSASYPGKETQYF. In DNA form, the CDR3 reads TGCAGTGCTAGTTACCCAGGGAAAGAGACCCAGTACTTC.